These T cell receptor beta chains were read from a single sample in a study of T cells in Graves' hyperthyroidism and ophthalmopathy. One entry per CDR3 protein results from TCRdb running MiXCR on the multiplex PCR reads. The table records 350,000 to 400,000 distinct CDR3 sequences, around 20% of them present only once. Sequencing was done on a sample of blood. These receptors all come from a man aged 18 to 30 with Graves' ophthalmopathy. The CDR3 runs from the conserved cysteine through the conserved F or W. A D gene is named only where the DNA matches it firmly. A clone size is listed for some rows: how often the clone was seen (once, few, many), or a class if it is expanded.

clone_size cdr3_length j_call v_call d_call cdr3_nt cdr3_aa
- 15 TRBJ2-1 TRBV12-3/TRBV12-4 - TGTGCCAACACCAATTCCGTGGGAGAATACAATGAGCAGTTCTTC CANTNSVGEYNEQFF
many 15 TRBJ2-3 TRBV20-1 TRBD2 TGCAGTGCTAGAAACCCGGGAGGATCAACAGATACGCAGTATTTT CSARNPGGSTDTQYF
many 15 TRBJ1-1 TRBV12-3/TRBV12-4 TRBD1 TGTGCCAGCAGCTCCGTGACAGGGGATACCACTGAAGCTTTCTTT CASSSVTGDTTEAFF
- 13 TRBJ1-1 TRBV20-1 - TGCAGGGGGAAAGACGGACAGAACACTGAAGCTTTCTTT CRGKDGQNTEAFF
- 15 TRBJ2-7 TRBV11-2 - TGTGCCAGCAGCGGACGCCCCGGGGGCGGGTACGAGCAGTACTTC CASSGRPGGGYEQYF
few 16 TRBJ2-5 TRBV4-1 TRBD1 TGCGCCAGCAGCCAACGCGAGACAGGGGGCGCGGAGACCCAGTACTTC CASSQRETGGAETQYF
many 13 TRBJ2-7 TRBV11-2 - TGTGCCAGCAGCCCAGAGACAGGTGCCGAGCAGTACTTC CASSPETGAEQYF
- 14 TRBJ1-5 TRBV12-3/TRBV12-4 - TGTGCCAGTCTACTGGGGGGTGTCGAACAGCCCCAGCATTTT CASLLGGVEQPQHF
once 17 TRBJ1-2 TRBV20-1 - TGCAGTGCTAGACCCTCATTTCAGAATCCTCAACTTCATGGCTACACCTTC CSARPSFQNPQLHGYTF
many 14 TRBJ2-7 TRBV6-1 - TGTGCCAGCGCAGAAACGGGGCCCTCCTACGAGCAGTACTTC CASAETGPSYEQYF
- 13 TRBJ1-2 TRBV6-1 - TGTGCCAGCAGACCCGTCCCCGCACGCGGCTACACCTTC CASRPVPARGYTF
- 13 TRBJ2-2 TRBV10-3 - TGTGCCATCAAGTCGGCTCCAACCGGGGAGCTGTTTTTT CAIKSAPTGELFF
many 15 TRBJ2-1 TRBV7-6 - TGTGCCAGCAGCTTGGCCACGGAGAACTACAATGAGCAGTTCTTC CASSLATENYNEQFF
- 14 TRBJ1-6 TRBV19 - TGTGCCAGTAAAGGGGATCACTATAATTCACCCCTCCACTTT CASKGDHYNSPLHF
few 14 TRBJ2-1 TRBV20-1 TRBD2 TGCAGCGCCCAGACCCAGCGGGGATACGGTGAGCAGTTCTTC CSAQTQRGYGEQFF
few 15 TRBJ2-7 TRBV7-7 - TGTGCCAGCAGCTTTTCAGAGACATTGTCCTACGAGCAGTACTTC CASSFSETLSYEQYF
- 13 TRBJ2-1 TRBV7-9 - TGTGCCAGCAGCTCAACCCGGTACAATGAGCAGTTCTTC CASSSTRYNEQFF
many 15 TRBJ1-2 TRBV3-1 - TGTGCCAGCAGCCAAGTCGGAAAAGCTAACTATGGCTACACCTTC CASSQVGKANYGYTF
few 14 TRBJ1-2 TRBV7-9 - TGTGCCAGCAGCCCGAAAAACCGCTCCTATGGCTACACCTTC CASSPKNRSYGYTF
many 14 TRBJ1-1 TRBV2 - TGTGCCAGCCGGACAGATAGTTATGAGACTGAAGCTTTCTTT CASRTDSYETEAFF
many 13 TRBJ2-7 TRBV7-9 - TGTGCCAGCAGCCTAGCCGACGCCCCGTGGCAGTACTTC CASSLADAPWQYF
- 13 TRBJ1-2 TRBV20-1 - TGCAGTGCTCCCTTAACAGCTAACTATGGCTACACCTTC CSAPLTANYGYTF
- 14 TRBJ1-2 TRBV5-6 - TGTGCCAGCAGCTTGGAAAGGGGCGTGAATGGCTACACCTTC CASSLERGVNGYTF
few 13 TRBJ1-1 TRBV2 TRBD1 TGTGCCAGTCATGGGGACAGGGGGCTTGAAGCTTTCTTT CASHGDRGLEAFF
- 19 TRBJ1-6 TRBV13 TRBD1 TGTGCCAGCAGCTTAGTTGGCGGTTTTAGACAGGGCTTGAATTCACCCCTCCACTTT CASSLVGGFRQGLNSPLHF
many 13 TRBJ2-5 TRBV6-1 - TGTGCCAGCAGTTCTCTAGGAGGGGAGACCCAGTACTTC CASSSLGGETQYF
- 14 TRBJ2-7 TRBV3-1 - TGTGCCAGCAGCCGCCGGGGGCCATCCTACGAGCAGTACTTC CASSRRGPSYEQYF
- 15 TRBJ2-2 TRBV6-2/TRBV6-3 TRBD1 TGTGCCATCACCTCCGGGACAGGGTTCACCGGGGAGCTGTTTTTT CAITSGTGFTGELFF
few 13 TRBJ1-2 TRBV4-1 - TGCGCCAGCAGCCAAGTGGGAGGAAACGGCTACACCTTC CASSQVGGNGYTF
- 16 TRBJ1-1 TRBV10-3 TRBD1 TGTACCATCAGTGGAGGCCTACAGGGGTTGAACACTGAAGCTTTCTTT CTISGGLQGLNTEAFF
many 15 TRBJ2-3 TRBV5-1 TRBD1 TGCGCCAGCAGCCGACAGGGGGCGAAGACAGATACGCAGTATTTT CASSRQGAKTDTQYF
many 13 TRBJ1-1 TRBV12-3/TRBV12-4 - TGTGCCAGCAGCCGGGGGGGACTCGCTGAAGCTTTCTTT CASSRGGLAEAFF
few 14 TRBJ2-5 TRBV12-3/TRBV12-4 - TGTGCCAGCAGTTTGGACAGCGCCCAAGAGACCCAGTACTTC CASSLDSAQETQYF
many 16 TRBJ2-1 TRBV7-6 TRBD2 TGTGCCAGCAGCTTAGCCCTAGCGGGGTCTTACAATGAGCAGTTCTTC CASSLALAGSYNEQFF
many 13 TRBJ2-4 TRBV28 - TGTGCCACCTTGTCCGGCGGTGAAAACATTCAGTACTTC CATLSGGENIQYF
many 12 TRBJ1-2 TRBV13 - TGTGCCAGCAGCCACCAGAGAGATGGCTACACCTTC CASSHQRDGYTF
- 13 TRBJ2-5 TRBV10-3 TRBD1 TGTGCCATCGCAGGGGGTGGTGAGGAGACCCAGTACTTC CAIAGGGEETQYF
few 16 TRBJ1-1 TRBV19 - TGTGCCAGTAGTACTCCGGACAGCACGATGAACACTGAAGCTTTCTTT CASSTPDSTMNTEAFF
many 15 TRBJ1-2 TRBV27 - TGTGCCAGCAGGCTTACAGGTTCAGCTAACTATGGCTACACCTTC CASRLTGSANYGYTF
once 17 TRBJ2-5 TRBV6-5 TRBD2 TGTGCCAGCAGCTTAGGAGCGGGGGGGCCCATGGAGGAGACCCAGTGCTTC CASSLGAGGPMEETQCF
few 14 TRBJ1-5 TRBV12-3/TRBV12-4 - TGTGCCAGCAGTTTAACAGGGATGGACCAGCCCCAGCATTTT CASSLTGMDQPQHF
few 16 TRBJ1-3 TRBV7-9 - TGTGCCAGCAGCTTCCCGGGACTCCCTCCTGGAAACACCATATATTTT CASSFPGLPPGNTIYF